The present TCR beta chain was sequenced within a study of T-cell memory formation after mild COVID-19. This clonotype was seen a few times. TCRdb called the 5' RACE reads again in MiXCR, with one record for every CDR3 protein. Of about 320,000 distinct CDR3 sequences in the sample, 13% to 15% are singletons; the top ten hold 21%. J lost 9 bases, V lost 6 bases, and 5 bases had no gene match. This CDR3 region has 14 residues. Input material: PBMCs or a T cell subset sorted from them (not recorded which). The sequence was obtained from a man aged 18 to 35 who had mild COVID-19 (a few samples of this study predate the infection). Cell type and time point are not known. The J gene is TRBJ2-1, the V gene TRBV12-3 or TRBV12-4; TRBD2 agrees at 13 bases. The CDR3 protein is CASSSTSGGLEQFF. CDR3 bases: TGTGCCAGCAGCTCGACTAGCGGGGGGCTTGAGCAGTTCTTC.